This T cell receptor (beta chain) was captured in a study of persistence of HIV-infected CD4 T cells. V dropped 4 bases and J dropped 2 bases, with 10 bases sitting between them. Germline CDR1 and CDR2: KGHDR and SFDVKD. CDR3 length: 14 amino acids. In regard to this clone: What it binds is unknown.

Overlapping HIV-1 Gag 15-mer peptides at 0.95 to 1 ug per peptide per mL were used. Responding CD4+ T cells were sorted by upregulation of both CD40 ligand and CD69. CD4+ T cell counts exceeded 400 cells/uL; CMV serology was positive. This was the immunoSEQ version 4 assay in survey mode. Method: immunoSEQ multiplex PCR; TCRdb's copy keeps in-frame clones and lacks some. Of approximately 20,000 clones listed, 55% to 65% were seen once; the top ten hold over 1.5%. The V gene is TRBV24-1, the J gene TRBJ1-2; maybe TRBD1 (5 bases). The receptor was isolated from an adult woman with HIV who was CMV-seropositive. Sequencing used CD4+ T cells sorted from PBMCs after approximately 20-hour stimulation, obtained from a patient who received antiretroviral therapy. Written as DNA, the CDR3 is TGTGCCACCAGTGACCGGGACGGGAACTATGGCTACACCTTC. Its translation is CATSDRDGNYGYTF.